A selection of T cell receptor beta chains follows, all from one sample in a study of response to subunit inactivated influenza vaccine. TCRdb reanalysed the RT-PCR reads using MiXCR and keeps one entry per CDR3 protein. In the table there are 550,000 to 800,000 distinct CDR3 sequences, less than 20% of which are singletons. The sample was PBMCs from blood, taken 11 to 12 days after vaccination. The receptors were gathered from a man aged 45-65 years who received an inactivated influenza vaccine. The CDR3 runs from the conserved cysteine through the conserved F or W. The D gene is left open where the match is weak. Rows give clone size only sometimes, using once, few, many, or a class for an expanded clone.

j_call clone_size d_call v_call cdr3_aa cdr3_nt
TRBJ2-6 few - TRBV12-3/TRBV12-4 CASSPVSGSGGANVLTF TGTGCCAGCAGTCCCGTAAGCGGGTCCGGTGGGGCCAACGTCCTGACTTTC
TRBJ2-1 few - TRBV10-3 CAISSGTEGNNEQFF TGTGCCATCAGCTCCGGGACCGAGGGGAACAATGAGCAGTTCTTC
TRBJ2-1 many - TRBV12-3/TRBV12-4 CASSFFGPGSYNEQFF TGTGCCAGCAGTTTCTTCGGTCCGGGGAGCTACAATGAGCAGTTCTTC
TRBJ2-1 many TRBD1 TRBV5-5 CASSSDRVSYNEQFF TGTGCCAGCAGTTCAGACAGGGTTTCCTACAATGAGCAGTTCTTC
TRBJ2-1 - TRBD2 TRBV6-2/TRBV6-3 CASSSRTSGSFDEQFF TGTGCCAGCAGTTCCCGGACTAGCGGGAGCTTCGATGAGCAGTTCTTC
TRBJ2-6 - - TRBV28 CASSLLYGGPGANVLTF TGTGCCAGCAGTTTATTATACGGGGGGCCGGGGGCCAACGTCCTGACTTTC
TRBJ2-1 - TRBD1 TRBV7-2 CASRDRSSYNEQFF TGTGCCAGCAGGGACAGGAGTTCCTACAATGAGCAGTTCTTC
TRBJ2-5 many - TRBV6-4 CASSERVRKGPKTQYF TGTGCCAGCAGTGAAAGGGTCCGAAAAGGCCCCAAGACCCAGTACTTC
TRBJ2-7 - TRBD2 TRBV12-3/TRBV12-4 CASSKLAGGSYEQYF TGTGCCAGCAGCAAGCTAGCGGGGGGCTCCTACGAGCAGTACTTC
TRBJ1-3 few - TRBV14 CASSQVRAGSSGNTIYF TGTGCCAGCAGCCAAGTAAGGGCAGGCAGCTCTGGAAACACCATATATTTT
TRBJ2-7 few TRBD2 TRBV5-1 CASSGASGLSYEQYF TGCGCCAGCAGCGGAGCTAGCGGGCTCTCCTACGAGCAGTACTTC
TRBJ2-1 many - TRBV3-1 CASSQDRVRGNPSNEQFF TGTGCCAGCAGCCAAGATCGGGTCCGGGGGAATCCCTCCAATGAGCAGTTCTTC
TRBJ2-5 - - TRBV20-1 CSARTAQETQYF TGCAGTGCTAGGACGGCCCAAGAGACCCAGTACTTC
TRBJ2-6 few TRBD1 TRBV3-1 CASSRGQAPVLTF TGTGCCAGCAGCCGGGGACAGGCCCCCGTCCTGACTTTC
TRBJ2-2 - - TRBV5-5 CASSTPANTGELFF TGTGCCAGCAGCACCCCGGCGAACACCGGGGAGCTGTTTTTT
TRBJ2-2 - - TRBV7-2 CASSLSSVGELFF TGTGCCAGCAGCTTAAGTTCGGTCGGGGAGCTGTTTTTT
TRBJ2-1 - TRBD2 TRBV12-3/TRBV12-4 CASLDGLAGGSSYNEQFF TGTGCCAGCCTGGATGGGCTAGCGGGAGGGAGCTCCTACAATGAGCAGTTCTTC
TRBJ2-5 few - TRBV24-1 CATSGKGQETQYF TGTGCCACCAGTGGAAAAGGTCAAGAGACCCAGTACTTC
TRBJ2-1 few TRBD2 TRBV10-3 CAISESGREAPYNEQFF TGTGCCATCAGTGAGTCGGGGCGGGAGGCTCCCTACAATGAGCAGTTCTTC